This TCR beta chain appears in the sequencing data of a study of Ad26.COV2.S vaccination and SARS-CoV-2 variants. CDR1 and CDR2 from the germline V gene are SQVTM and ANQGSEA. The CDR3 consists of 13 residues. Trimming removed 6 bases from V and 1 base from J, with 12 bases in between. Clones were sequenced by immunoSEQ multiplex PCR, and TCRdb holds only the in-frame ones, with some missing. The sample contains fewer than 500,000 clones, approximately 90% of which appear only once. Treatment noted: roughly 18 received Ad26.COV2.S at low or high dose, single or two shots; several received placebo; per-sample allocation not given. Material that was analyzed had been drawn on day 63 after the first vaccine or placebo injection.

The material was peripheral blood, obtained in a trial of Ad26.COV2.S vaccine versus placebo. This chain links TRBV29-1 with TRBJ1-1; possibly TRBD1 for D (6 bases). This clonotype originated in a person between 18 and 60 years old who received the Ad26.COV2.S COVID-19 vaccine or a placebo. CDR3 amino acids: CSVRGQQNTEAFF. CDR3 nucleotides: TGCAGCGTGCGAGGACAGCAGAACACTGAAGCTTTCTTT.